This is a list of T cell receptor beta chains from one sample in a study of cytomegalovirus exposure and HLA in healthy donors. Clones were sequenced by immunoSEQ multiplex PCR, and TCRdb holds only the in-frame ones, with some missing. The table lists approximately 130,000 clones, over 75% of them singletons. The sample consisted of PBMCs. The origin of the receptors is a young woman in good health and CMV-seronegative. CDR3s include the opening cysteine and the closing phenylalanine or tryptophan. D genes are given only for firm matches. Only some rows state a clone size, as once, few, many or a class for expanded clones.

clone size,J gene,V gene,D gene,CDR3 DNA,CDR3 protein
NA,TRBJ1-2,TRBV29-1,NA,TGCAGCGTTGAAGACCCCGGCAGTCGGGGTACCTCTAACTATGGCTACACCTTC,CSVEDPGSRGTSNYGYTF
NA,TRBJ2-2,TRBV13,NA,TGTGCCAGCAGCCCAGACAGGACCTTCACCGGGGAGCTGTTTTTT,CASSPDRTFTGELFF
NA,TRBJ1-2,TRBV9,NA,TGTGCCAGCAGCGGAGATAAACGGAGGCATGGCTACACCTTC,CASSGDKRRHGYTF
NA,TRBJ2-7,TRBV5-1,NA,TGCGCCAGCAGCTTGGAGGGAGTCTACGAGCAGTACTTC,CASSLEGVYEQYF
NA,TRBJ2-5,TRBV14,TRBD1,TGTGCCAGCAGCCAGGAACAGGGGCTTTGGGAGACCCAGTACTTC,CASSQEQGLWETQYF
NA,TRBJ2-5,TRBV9,TRBD2,TGTGCCAGCAGCCCCCGGACTAGCGGGGGGGCTGAGACCCAGTACTTC,CASSPRTSGGAETQYF
NA,TRBJ2-1,TRBV2,NA,TGTGCCAGCAGTCTTCAGGGCTCTGGTGAGCAGTTCTTC,CASSLQGSGEQFF
NA,TRBJ1-2,TRBV15,TRBD1,TGTGCCACCAGCAGAGATCTTGGGACAGGCGCCTATGGCTACACCTTC,CATSRDLGTGAYGYTF
NA,TRBJ2-3,TRBV5-1,NA,TGCGCCAGCAGCTTGGGACACTCGGCAGATACGCAGTATTTT,CASSLGHSADTQYF
NA,TRBJ2-2,TRBV5-1,NA,TGCGCCAGCAGCTTGGGGAGCGGGGAGCTGTTTTTT,CASSLGSGELFF
NA,TRBJ1-6,TRBV13,NA,TGTGCCAGCAGCTTCGGGGGGAGGGGAGGTTCACCCCTCCACTTT,CASSFGGRGGSPLHF
NA,TRBJ2-7,TRBV13,TRBD2,TGTGCCAGCAGCTTAGGCCGGACTAGCGAGCAGTACTTC,CASSLGRTSEQYF
NA,TRBJ1-6,TRBV6-5,NA,TGTGCCAGCAGTTACTCGAGTGTGCAGGAGGATTCACCCCTCCACTTT,CASSYSSVQEDSPLHF
NA,TRBJ1-1,TRBV19,TRBD1,TGTGCCAGTACCCTCCGGGACAGGGGGGGCACTGAAGCTTTCTTT,CASTLRDRGGTEAFF
NA,TRBJ2-4,TRBV19,TRBD2,TGTGCCAGTAGTACGGGGGGGCTCGGAAACATTCAGTACTTC,CASSTGGLGNIQYF
NA,TRBJ2-5,TRBV27,TRBD1,TGTGCCAGCAGTCCGGGACAGGGGTACTTGGCCCAGTACTTC,CASSPGQGYLAQYF
NA,TRBJ1-5,TRBV28,TRBD1,TGTGCCAGCCTATCCCAGACAGGGTATCAGCCCCAGCATTTT,CASLSQTGYQPQHF
NA,TRBJ2-7,TRBV10-1,TRBD1,TGCGCCAGCAGTGACCCCGGGACAGAGGACGAGCAGTACTTC,CASSDPGTEDEQYF
NA,TRBJ1-5,TRBV27,TRBD1,TGTGCCAGCAGTTTATCCTTACGGGACAGGGGTTATAGCAATCAGCCCCAGCATTTT,CASSLSLRDRGYSNQPQHF
NA,TRBJ1-2,TRBV10-3,TRBD1,TGTGCCATCAGTGAGTCTACAGGGGGCGGCTATGGCTACACCTTC,CAISESTGGGYGYTF
once,TRBJ2-1,TRBV18,TRBD2,TGTGCCAGCTCACCACTGAGTAGCGGGGGGTTCAATGAGCAGTTCTTC,CASSPLSSGGFNEQFF
NA,TRBJ1-4,TRBV2,NA,TGTGCCAGCAATAGACAGGCAACTAATGAAAAACTGTTTTTT,CASNRQATNEKLFF
NA,TRBJ1-1,TRBV5-1,NA,TGCGCCAGCAGCTCAGCCGGGACATTGAACACTGAAGCTTTCTTT,CASSSAGTLNTEAFF
NA,TRBJ2-1,TRBV1,NA,TGCACCAGCGGCGAGTGGTCTAGCGGGGAAAACCACAATGAGCAGTTCTTC,CTSGEWSSGENHNEQFF
once,TRBJ1-5,TRBV7-2,NA,TGTGCCAGCAGTTCGACAGGAAACAGCAATCAGCCCCAGCATTTT,CASSSTGNSNQPQHF
NA,TRBJ2-2,TRBV9,NA,TGTGCCAGCAGCTCGGGGTCCTACACCGGGGAGCTGTTTTTT,CASSSGSYTGELFF
once,TRBJ2-5,TRBV4-3,NA,TGCGCCAGCAGCCAAGGGTTGGCACTAGAAGAGACCCAGTACTTC,CASSQGLALEETQYF
once,TRBJ2-1,TRBV14,TRBD2,TGTGCCAGCAGACAGACTAGCGGGGGCAACTACAATGAGCAGTTCTTC,CASRQTSGGNYNEQFF
NA,TRBJ2-7,TRBV29-1,NA,TGCAGCGTTGTAGGGGGGGTTGCCTACGAGCAGTACTTC,CSVVGGVAYEQYF
few,TRBJ1-6,TRBV5-1,NA,TGCGCCAGCAGCTTGGCCAGCGGGGATAATTCACCCCTCCACTTT,CASSLASGDNSPLHF
NA,TRBJ1-3,TRBV7-3,TRBD1,TGTGCCAGCAGCTTAGGGACAGGGATCGGAAACACCATATATTTT,CASSLGTGIGNTIYF
once,TRBJ2-6,TRBV6-5,NA,TGTGCCAGCAGGAGCCCTGGGGCCAACGTCCTGACTTTC,CASRSPGANVLTF
NA,TRBJ1-6,TRBV11-2,TRBD1,TGTGCCAGCAGCGCCCCCTCGACAGGGATACAGTCACCCCTCCACTTT,CASSAPSTGIQSPLHF
NA,TRBJ2-3,TRBV7-2,TRBD2,TGTGCCAGCAGCTTAGCCAGCGGGGCAGATACGCAGTATTTT,CASSLASGADTQYF
NA,TRBJ1-2,TRBV11-2,NA,TGTGCCAGCAGCTTAGGCGGCTATGGCTACACCTTC,CASSLGGYGYTF
NA,TRBJ2-2,TRBV4-3,TRBD1,TGCGCCAGCAGTCCCTCAGGGACAGTAACCGGGGAGCTGTTTTTT,CASSPSGTVTGELFF
NA,TRBJ2-5,TRBV16,TRBD1,TGTGCCAGCAGCCCCAGACAGGGGGCCAGCGGAGAGACCCAGTACTTC,CASSPRQGASGETQYF
NA,TRBJ1-2,TRBV27,NA,TGTGCCAGCAGTTTATCCAGGGGACATGGCTACACCTTC,CASSLSRGHGYTF
once,TRBJ1-3,TRBV4-3,NA,TGCGCCAGCAGCCAAGATAACACGAAAATGGGAAACACCATATATTTT,CASSQDNTKMGNTIYF
NA,TRBJ1-3,TRBV4-1,TRBD1,TGCGCCAGCAGCCAACCAACAGGGGGCTCTGGAAACACCATATATTTT,CASSQPTGGSGNTIYF